Below, 30 T cell receptor beta chains from the same sample are listed, as sequenced in a study of vaccination and CD4 T cells after COVID-19. Treatment of the sample: roughly 10-day PBMC culture with coronavirus spike peptide pools or control peptides (ViraFEST assay). The unexposed donor's CD4+ T cells were collected before the COVID-19 pandemic (2011-2018). CD4+ T cells that had been cultured provided DNA sequenced with the Oncomine TCR Beta short-read assay. TCRdb re-called the PCR reads with MiXCR, one entry per CDR3 protein. This sample has roughly 9,200 distinct CDR3 sequences, with roughly 48% found just once. These receptors are not linked to any known antigen. The sequenced material came from CD4+ T cells from blood, cultured in vitro. These receptors originate from a human donor in good health.

The chain has TRBV12-3 or TRBV12-4 and TRBJ1-4; tentative D call: TRBD1 (5 bases). The CDR3 has 11 residues. Trimming took 1 base from V and 11 from J, leaving 5 bases between them. In DNA, the CDR3 is TGTGCCAGCAGTTTAGGGGGGAAACTGTTTTTT. Translating gives CASSLGGKLFF.

This clonotype was counted between two and nine times. The V and J genes are TRBV19 and TRBJ2-7; perhaps D is TRBD1 or TRBD2 (5 bases each). Trimming removed 6 bases from V and 6 bases from J, with 24 bases in between. Germline lookup yields CDR1 LNHDA and CDR2 SQIVND (reference sequence). CDR3 length: 16 residues. The CDR3 here is CASSPRGGHVQAEQYF. The DNA for the CDR3 is TGTGCCAGTAGCCCTCGGGGCGGGCACGTACAGGCCGAGCAGTACTTC.

The sample holds a few counts of this clonotype. The CDR3 DNA follows: TGCAGTGCTAGTGGAGGTGATGGCTACACCTTC. Encoded protein: CSASGGDGYTF. J is TRBJ1-2 and V is TRBV20-1; D ambiguous. Per the germline V gene, CDR1 is DFQATT and CDR2 is SNEGSKA (reference sequence). V shed 3 bases and J shed 6 bases, with 8 bases lying between them. The CDR3 covers 11 residues.

This clonotype showed up just a few times. The rearrangement uses TRBV6-1 and TRBJ2-5; 9 bases fit TRBD2. V shed 5 bases and J 2 bases; nucleotides not matched to a gene: 9. The germline gives CDR1 MNHNS, CDR2 SASEGT. The CDR3 runs 16 residues. The CDR3 DNA reads as TGTGCCAGCAGTCGACGGCTAGCGGGGAGGCAAGAGACCCAGTACTTC. Translating gives CASSRRLAGRQETQYF.

This chain joins TRBV28 and TRBJ2-5; 16 bases map to TRBD2. This CDR3 comprises 17 residues. Losses at the gene ends were 3 bases for V and 5 bases for J; bases not matched to a gene: 6. Germline V gene data show CDR1 as MDHEN and CDR2 as SYDVKM. The CDR3 DNA follows: TGTGCCAGCAGTTTCGGGACTAGCGGGGGGGCCTTGGAGACCCAGTACTTC. Translated, it gives CASSFGTSGGALETQYF.

In its sample, this clonotype ranks as medium-sized. The chain has TRBV19 and TRBJ1-2; 8 nucleotides agree with TRBD1. The CDR3 covers 13 residues. CDR1 LNHDA and CDR2 SQIVND come from the germline V gene (reference sequence). Losses at the gene ends were 4 bases for V and 8 bases for J; bases not matched to a gene: 6. The CDR3 region has the DNA TGTGCCAGTAGTACCGACGGACAGGGAGGCTACACCTTC. Encoded protein: CASSTDGQGGYTF.

V usage is TRBV6-5 and J usage is TRBJ2-7; 8 nucleotides line up with TRBD2. The CDR3 runs 16 residues. V trimming: 4 bases; J trimming: 3 bases; junction bases outside the gene matches: 11. CDR1 is MNHEY and CDR2 is SVGAGI in the germline V gene. In DNA form, the CDR3 reads TGTGCCAGCAGTTCTCTCCGCCAGGCGGGGGGCTACGAGCAGTACTTC. This sequence encodes CASSSLRQAGGYEQYF.

The V and J genes are TRBV4-1 and TRBJ1-2; D ambiguous. Germline V gene sequence: CDR1 MGHRA, CDR2 YSYEKL. The length of the CDR3 is 14 residues. V dropped 0 bases and J dropped 8 bases, with 13 bases sitting between them. This chain's CDR3 is CASSQDDAVSGYTF. In DNA, the CDR3 is TGCGCCAGCAGCCAAGATGATGCGGTGTCAGGCTACACCTTC.

The genes are TRBV6-1 and TRBJ2-7, with D possibly matching TRBD1 (5 bases). V was shortened by 5 bases and J by 3 bases, with 8 bases between the two germline ends. The CDR3 is made up of 12 amino acids. Germline lookup yields CDR1 MNHNS and CDR2 SASEGT. For the CDR3, the DNA is TGTGCCAGCAGTCACGACAGCTACGAGCAGTACTTC. Its protein is CASSHDSYEQYF.

The rearrangement joins TRBV6-1 to TRBJ2-7, with TRBD2 matching 9 bases. V lost 6 bases, J lost 0 bases, and 6 bases stayed unmatched. The CDR3 contains 15 residues. Germline CDR1 MNHNS, CDR2 SASEGT. Here the CDR3 reads CASRERGASSYEQYF. CDR3 bases: TGTGCCAGCAGAGAGCGGGGGGCCTCCTCCTACGAGCAGTACTTC.

The chain recombines TRBV20-1 with TRBJ2-5; D perhaps matches TRBD2 (5 bases). The CDR3 is made up of 14 amino acids. Trimming removed 0 bases from V and 0 bases from J, with 8 bases in between. Looked up from germline, CDR1 is DFQATT and CDR2 is SNEGSKA (reference sequence). The chain's CDR3 is CSARDQRYQETQYF. The CDR3 DNA is TGCAGTGCTAGAGATCAGCGGTACCAAGAGACCCAGTACTTC.

The chain combines TRBV19 with TRBJ1-1, with D possibly matching TRBD1 (5 bases). Germline V gene sequence: CDR1 LNHDA, CDR2 SQIVND (reference sequence). V shed 2 bases and J shed 3 bases, with 16 bases lying between them. This CDR3 is 16 amino acids long. Here the CDR3 reads CASSIPQGGTDTEAFF. CDR3 nucleotides: TGTGCCAGTAGTATACCCCAGGGAGGCACGGACACTGAAGCTTTCTTT.

V is TRBV20-1 and J is TRBJ1-2; 9 nucleotides agree with TRBD1. The V gene's germline CDR1 is DFQATT and CDR2 SNEGSKA (reference sequence). The CDR3 contains 15 residues. With V trimmed by 0 bases and J by 5 bases, 7 bases remained unmatched. DNA of the CDR3: TGCAGTGCTAGAGATCGGGACAGGGCAACTTATGGCTACACCTTC. It encodes CSARDRDRATYGYTF.

The genes are TRBV12-3 or TRBV12-4 and TRBJ2-3; 7 positions match TRBD2. The CDR3 covers 15 residues. The trim removed 4 bases at V and 2 bases at J, leaving 6 bases unmatched. The CDR3 DNA sequence: TGTGCCAGCAGTTGGGGGGGTTTACCCACAGATACGCAGTATTTT. It codes for CASSWGGLPTDTQYF.

This clonotype was recorded a few times. The chain links TRBV20-1 to TRBJ1-3, with D tentatively TRBD1 (5 bases). Germline V gene lookup returns CDR1 DFQATT and CDR2 SNEGSKA (reference sequence). V lost 0 bases to trimming and J lost 0 bases, with 15 bases between them. This CDR3 has 17 residues. For the CDR3, the DNA is TGCAGTGCTAGAGAGGGCGACAGTCAACACTCTGGAAACACCATATATTTT. This gives the protein CSAREGDSQHSGNTIYF.

This chain connects TRBV20-1 to TRBJ2-3, with 14 positions matching TRBD2. The CDR3 consists of 16 residues. Germline trimming cut 4 bases from V and 6 bases from J; bases unmatched to any gene: 9. Germline V gene lookup returns CDR1 DFQATT and CDR2 SNEGSKA (reference sequence). The CDR3 coding sequence is TGCAGTGCTACACCTGGGAGGACTAGCGGGGGGGATACGCAGTATTTT. Translating it yields CSATPGRTSGGDTQYF.

This chain uses TRBV5-1 with TRBJ1-5; D call uncertain. Germline V gene lookup returns CDR1 SGHRS and CDR2 YFSETQ. The CDR3 spans 15 residues. The V end was cut by 0 bases, the J end by 1 base, with 8 bases between. The CDR3 nucleotides read TGCGCCAGCAGCTTGGGTTGGCAGAGCAATCAGCCCCAGCATTTT. This gives the protein CASSLGWQSNQPQHF. The full variable domain, in which reference TRBV5-1 and TRBJ1-5 provide the parts outside the CDR3, is KAGVTQTPRYLIKTRGQQVTLSCSPISGHRSVSWYQQTPGQGLQFLFEYFSETQRNKGNFPGRFSGRQFSNSRSEMNVSTLELGDSALYLCASSLGWQSNQPQHFGDGTRLSIL.

This clonotype came up a few times. This chain uses TRBV24-1 with TRBJ2-7; D perhaps matches TRBD2 (6 bases). V dropped 9 bases and J dropped 7 bases, with 21 bases sitting between them. Per the germline V gene, CDR1 is KGHDR and CDR2 is SFDVKD. The CDR3 sequence is 14 residues long. CDR3 amino acids: CATFHRDCLGEQYF. In DNA form, the CDR3 reads TGTGCCACCTTTCACCGGGACTGCCTTGGGGAGCAGTACTTC.

The chain combines TRBV29-1 with TRBJ2-3; D could derive from TRBD1 or TRBD2 (6 bases each). Trimming left V 4 bases short and J 8 bases short, with 25 bases between. The CDR3 is 16 amino acids. The germline CDR1 and CDR2 sequences are SQVTM and ANQGSEA. In DNA, the CDR3 is TGCAGCGTTGCAACTTTAGGGGGGCCCTACGGGGGTACGCAGTATTTT. It yields the protein CSVATLGGPYGGTQYF.

V and J are TRBV7-2 and TRBJ1-3, with D tentatively TRBD1 (5 bases). Trimming removed 5 bases from V and 2 bases from J, with 16 bases in between. The V gene's germline CDR1 is SGHTA and CDR2 FQGNSA. The CDR3 has 16 amino acids. This chain's CDR3 is CASSTLGGVTGNTIYF. Written as DNA, the CDR3 is TGTGCCAGCAGCACCCTCGGGGGGGTAACTGGAAACACCATATATTTT.

This clonotype was seen a few times. V is TRBV6-5 and J is TRBJ1-6, with TRBD1 matching 8 bases. The CDR3 runs 16 residues. The germline CDR1 and CDR2 sequences are MNHEY and SVGAGI. V was pared by 0 bases and J by 7 bases, with 5 bases of the junction left unmatched. CDR3 sequence: CASSYSAGGKNSPLHF. CDR3 DNA: TGTGCCAGCAGTTACTCTGCAGGGGGCAAGAATTCACCCCTCCACTTT.

J is TRBJ1-1 and V is TRBV10-3, with unresolved D. V lost 0 bases and J 5 bases, leaving 19 bases between the germline ends. This CDR3 comprises 17 residues. Germline loops: CDR1 ENHRY, CDR2 SYGVKD. CDR3 sequence reads: CAISESRPGVVTTEAFF. CDR3 nucleotides: TGTGCCATCAGTGAGTCACGGCCCGGGGTCGTAACGACTGAAGCTTTCTTT.

V usage is TRBV7-6 and J usage is TRBJ2-1, with D possibly being TRBD1 or TRBD2 (7 bases each). The V and J ends lost 4 bases and 3 bases respectively, with 19 bases between them. This CDR3 spans 17 amino acids. In germline, CDR1 is SGHVS, CDR2 FNYEAQ. Here the CDR3 DNA reads TGTGCCAGCAGCTCCTGGCAGGGGGGGGGCCTCTACAATGAGCAGTTCTTC. As protein: CASSSWQGGGLYNEQFF.

V gene TRBV7-2 combines with J gene TRBJ1-2; 7 bases agree with TRBD1. The germline V gene has CDR1 SGHTA and CDR2 FQGNSA. The ends lost 1 base at V and 4 bases at J; junction bases unmatched: 0. The CDR3 is 13 amino acids. The CDR3 is CASSLGDSYGYTF. The CDR3 DNA follows: TGTGCCAGCAGCTTAGGGGACAGCTATGGCTACACCTTC.

The V call is TRBV10-2, the J call TRBJ2-3, with 7 bases lining up with TRBD2. There are 16 residues in the CDR3. J gave up 6 bases and V 0 bases, and 9 bases lay outside the gene matches. In germline, CDR1 is WSHSY, CDR2 SAAADI. In DNA, the CDR3 is TGCGCCAGCAGTGAGTCGTCGGGAGGCCTCCGGGATACGCAGTATTTT. This translates into CASSESSGGLRDTQYF.

The V gene is TRBV5-5, the J gene TRBJ1-1, with 7 positions matching TRBD1. This CDR3 has 15 amino acids. The trim removed 1 base at V and 3 bases at J, leaving 6 bases unmatched. Germline V gives CDR1 SGHKS, CDR2 YYEKEE (reference sequence). The CDR3 region has the DNA TGTGCCAGCAGCTTGCCGAGGACAGGTGACACTGAAGCTTTCTTT. Amino acid sequence: CASSLPRTGDTEAFF.

The chain employs TRBV28 and TRBJ1-2, with 9 bases lining up with TRBD1. Germline CDR1 and CDR2: MDHEN and SYDVKM. This CDR3 comprises 14 residues. V lost 5 bases and J lost 5; bases outside the gene matches: 6. The CDR3 DNA follows: TGTGCCAGCAGTCTAGGGGGGACAGGGTATGGCTACACCTTC. It yields the protein CASSLGGTGYGYTF.

The chain combines TRBV6-8 with TRBJ2-3, with 9 positions matching TRBD2. The ends lost 3 bases at V and 0 bases at J; junction bases unmatched: 13. Germline values: CDR1 MNHGY, CDR2 SAAAGT. This CDR3 region has 19 residues. The CDR3 DNA reads as TGTGCCAGCAGTTATAGGGTAGCGGGAGATCTTAGGAGCACAGATACGCAGTATTTT. Residues: CASSYRVAGDLRSTDTQYF.

The chain combines TRBV12-3 or TRBV12-4 with TRBJ2-7; 9 nucleotides line up with TRBD2. Trimming took 6 bases from V and 7 from J; bases not matched to a gene: 13. The CDR3 extends over 15 amino acids. The CDR3 coding sequence is TGTGCCAGCAGCCTCCCCGTGGGAGCGGGAGGTGAGCAGTACTTC. Its protein product is CASSLPVGAGGEQYF.

This chain links TRBV7-8 with TRBJ2-1; 14 nucleotides match TRBD2. CDR3 size: 18 residues. With 5 bases clipped from V and 6 bases from J, the junction kept 12 bases outside the gene matches. Per germline, CDR1 SGHVS and CDR2 FQNEAQ. In DNA form, the CDR3 reads TGTGCCAGCAGCCCCCCCCGCCGACTAGCGGGAGGGCGCAATGAGCAGTTCTTC. Translated, it gives CASSPPRRLAGGRNEQFF.